The clone carrying this TCR beta chain was seen a few times. Its specificity is unknown. The source of the sample is a study of T cell responses to AZD1222 COVID-19 vaccine. Study-wide results and limits: Females outnumbered males among donors, who were mostly white British; clonal diversity was possibly underestimated. Only a handful of AZD1222 recipients were seropositive at baseline.

This CDR3 contains 12 residues. Germline CDR1 reads MNHEY; CDR2 reads SVGAGI. V was cut by 9 bases and J by 6 bases, with 14 bases left in between. Here immunoSEQ multiplex PCR was the method, and the copy in TCRdb shows in-frame clones only, minus some. The sample contains 150,000 to 200,000 clones, roughly 89% of which appear only once. The specimen comprised peripheral blood, sampled 28 days after the second AZD1222 dose. The rearrangement joins TRBV6-5 to TRBJ1-2, with D possibly TRBD1 on 5 matching bases. The TCR sequence derives from an adult who received the AZD1222 COVID-19 vaccine. This CDR3 reads CASRPGPDGYTF. In DNA form, the CDR3 reads TGTGCCAGTCGACCGGGACCAGATGGCTACACCTTC.